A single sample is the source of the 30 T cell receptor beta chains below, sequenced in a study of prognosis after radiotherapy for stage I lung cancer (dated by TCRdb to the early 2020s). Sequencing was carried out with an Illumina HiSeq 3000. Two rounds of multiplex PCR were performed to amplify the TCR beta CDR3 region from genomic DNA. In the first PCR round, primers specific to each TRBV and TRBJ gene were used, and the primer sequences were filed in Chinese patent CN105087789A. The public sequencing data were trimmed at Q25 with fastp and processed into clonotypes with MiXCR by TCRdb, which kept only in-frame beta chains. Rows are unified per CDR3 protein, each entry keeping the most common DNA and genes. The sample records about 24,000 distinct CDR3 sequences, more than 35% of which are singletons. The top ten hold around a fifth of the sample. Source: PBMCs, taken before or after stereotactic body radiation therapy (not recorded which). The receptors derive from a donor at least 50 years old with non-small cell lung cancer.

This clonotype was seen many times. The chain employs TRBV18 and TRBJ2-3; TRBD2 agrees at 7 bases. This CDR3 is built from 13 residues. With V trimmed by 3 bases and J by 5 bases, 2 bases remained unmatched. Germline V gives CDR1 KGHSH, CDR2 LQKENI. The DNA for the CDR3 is TGTGCCAGCTCACCCCCGGGAGGAGATACGCAGTATTTT. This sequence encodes CASSPPGGDTQYF.

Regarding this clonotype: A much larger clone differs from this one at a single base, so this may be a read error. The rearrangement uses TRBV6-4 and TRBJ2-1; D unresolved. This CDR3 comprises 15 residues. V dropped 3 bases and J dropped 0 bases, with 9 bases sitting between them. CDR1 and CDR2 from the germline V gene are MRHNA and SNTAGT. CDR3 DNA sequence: TGTGCCAGCAGTGATCTTGCGGTCTCCTACAATGAGCAGTTCTTC. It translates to CASSDLAVSYNEQFF.

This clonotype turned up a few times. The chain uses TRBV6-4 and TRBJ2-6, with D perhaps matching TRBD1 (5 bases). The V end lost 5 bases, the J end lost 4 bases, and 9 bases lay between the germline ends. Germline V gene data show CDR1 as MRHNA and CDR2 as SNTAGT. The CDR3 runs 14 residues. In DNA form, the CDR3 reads TGTGCCAGCAGTTCAGGGTCCGGGGCCAACGTCCTGACTTTC. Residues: CASSSGSGANVLTF.

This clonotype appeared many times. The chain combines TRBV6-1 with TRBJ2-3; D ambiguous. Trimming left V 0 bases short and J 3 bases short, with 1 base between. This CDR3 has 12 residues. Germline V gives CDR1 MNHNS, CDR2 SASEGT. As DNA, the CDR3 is TGTGCCAGCAGTGAAGCTACAGATACGCAGTATTTT. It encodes CASSEATDTQYF.

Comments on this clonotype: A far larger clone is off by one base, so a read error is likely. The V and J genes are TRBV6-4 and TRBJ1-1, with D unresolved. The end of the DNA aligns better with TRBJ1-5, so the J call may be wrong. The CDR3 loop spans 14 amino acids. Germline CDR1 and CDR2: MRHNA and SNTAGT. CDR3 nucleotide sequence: TGTGCCAGCAGTGACTCTGTGGGTACAGATACGCAGCATTTT. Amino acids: CASSDSVGTDTQHF.

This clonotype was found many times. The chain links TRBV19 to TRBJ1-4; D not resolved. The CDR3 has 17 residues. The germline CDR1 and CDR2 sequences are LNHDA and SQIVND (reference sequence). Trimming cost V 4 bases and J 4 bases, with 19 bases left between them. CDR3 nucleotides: TGTGCCAGTAGTACCTTAACTCTCGGGTTGGATAATGAAAAACTGTTTTTT. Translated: CASSTLTLGLDNEKLFF.

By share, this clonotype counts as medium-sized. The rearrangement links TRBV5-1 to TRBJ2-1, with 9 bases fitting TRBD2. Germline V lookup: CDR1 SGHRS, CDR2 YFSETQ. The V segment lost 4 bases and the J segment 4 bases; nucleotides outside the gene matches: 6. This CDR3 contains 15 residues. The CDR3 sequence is CASSPLAGQYNEQFF. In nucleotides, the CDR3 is TGCGCCAGCAGCCCCCTAGCGGGGCAGTACAATGAGCAGTTCTTC. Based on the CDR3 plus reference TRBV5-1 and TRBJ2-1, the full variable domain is KAGVTQTPRYLIKTRGQQVTLSCSPISGHRSVSWYQQTPGQGLQFLFEYFSETQRNKGNFPGRFSGRQFSNSRSEMNVSTLELGDSALYLCASSPLAGQYNEQFFGPGTRLTVL.

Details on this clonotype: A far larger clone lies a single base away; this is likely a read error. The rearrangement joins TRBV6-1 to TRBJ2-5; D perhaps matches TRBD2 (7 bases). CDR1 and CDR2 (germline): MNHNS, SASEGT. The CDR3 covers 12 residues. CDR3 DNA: TGTGCCAGCAGCCCTGAGGGGGGGCGGCGGTTCTTC. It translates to CASSPEGGRRFF.

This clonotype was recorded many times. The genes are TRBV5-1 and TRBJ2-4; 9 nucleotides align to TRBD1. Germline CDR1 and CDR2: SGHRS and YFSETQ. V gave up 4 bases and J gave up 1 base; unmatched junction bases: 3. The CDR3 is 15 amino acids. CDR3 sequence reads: CASSTDRGAKNIQYF. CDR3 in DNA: TGCGCCAGCAGCACGGACAGGGGTGCCAAAAACATTCAGTACTTC.

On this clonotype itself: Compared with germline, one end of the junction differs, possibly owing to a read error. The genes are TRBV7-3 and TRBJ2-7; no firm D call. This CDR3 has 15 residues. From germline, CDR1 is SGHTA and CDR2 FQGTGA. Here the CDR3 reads CARSPVPASSYEQYF. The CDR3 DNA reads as TGTGCCCGCAGCCCGGTACCCGCGAGCTCCTACGAGCAGTACTTC.

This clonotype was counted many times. The CDR3 bases are TGTGCCAGCAGCTCCCCCCTAGCGCAATACGAGCAGTACTTC. Translated: CASSSPLAQYEQYF. The rearrangement links TRBV5-4 to TRBJ2-7, with a possible D match to TRBD2 (6 bases). Trimming cost V 3 bases and J 4 bases, with 14 bases left between them. The CDR3 totals 14 residues. Per germline, CDR1 SGHNT and CDR2 YYREEE (reference sequence).

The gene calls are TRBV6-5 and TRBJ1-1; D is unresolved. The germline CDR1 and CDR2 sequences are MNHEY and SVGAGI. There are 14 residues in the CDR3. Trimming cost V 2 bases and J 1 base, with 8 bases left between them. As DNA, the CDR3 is TGTGCCAGCAGTTACCCCCAGTGGAACACTGAAGCTTTCTTT. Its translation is CASSYPQWNTEAFF.

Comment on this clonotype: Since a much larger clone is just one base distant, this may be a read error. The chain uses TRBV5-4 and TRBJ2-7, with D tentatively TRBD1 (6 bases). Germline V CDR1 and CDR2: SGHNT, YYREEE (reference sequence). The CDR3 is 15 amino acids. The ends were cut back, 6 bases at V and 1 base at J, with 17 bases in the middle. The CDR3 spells CASIAGVEWSYEQYF. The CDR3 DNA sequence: TGTGCCAGCATCGCAGGGGTGGAGTGGTCCTACGAGCAGTACTTC.

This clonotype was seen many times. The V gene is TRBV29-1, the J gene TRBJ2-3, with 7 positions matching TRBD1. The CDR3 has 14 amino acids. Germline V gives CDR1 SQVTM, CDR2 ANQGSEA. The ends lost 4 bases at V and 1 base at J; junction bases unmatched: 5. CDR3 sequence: CSVGSQGGTDTQYF. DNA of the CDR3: TGCAGCGTTGGGTCTCAGGGGGGCACAGATACGCAGTATTTT.

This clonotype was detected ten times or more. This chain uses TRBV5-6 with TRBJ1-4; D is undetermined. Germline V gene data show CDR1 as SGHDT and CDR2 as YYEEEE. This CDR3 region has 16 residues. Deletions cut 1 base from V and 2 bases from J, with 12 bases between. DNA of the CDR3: TGTGCCAGCAGCTTGAGGTCAGGTGGGACTAATGAAAAACTGTTTTTT. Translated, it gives CASSLRSGGTNEKLFF.

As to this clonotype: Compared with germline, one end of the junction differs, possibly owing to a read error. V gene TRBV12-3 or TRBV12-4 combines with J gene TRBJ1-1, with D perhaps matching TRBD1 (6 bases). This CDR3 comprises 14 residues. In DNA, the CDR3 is TGTGCCAGCAGGATAGGGGGGACAAATGTTGAATCTTTCTTT. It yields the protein CASRIGGTNVESFF.

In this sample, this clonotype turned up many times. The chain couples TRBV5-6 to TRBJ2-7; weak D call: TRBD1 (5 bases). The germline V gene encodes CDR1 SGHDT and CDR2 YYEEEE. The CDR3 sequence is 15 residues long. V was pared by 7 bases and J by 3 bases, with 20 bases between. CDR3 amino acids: CASHKGLGSIYEQYF. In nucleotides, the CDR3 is TGTGCCAGCCACAAGGGGTTGGGGTCTATCTACGAGCAGTACTTC. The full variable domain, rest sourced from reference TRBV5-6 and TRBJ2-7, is DAGVTQSPTHLIKTRGQQVTLRCSPKSGHDTVSWYQQALGQGPQFIFQYYEEEERQRGNFPDRFSGHQFPNYSSELNVNALLLGDSALYLCASHKGLGSIYEQYFGPGTRLTVT.

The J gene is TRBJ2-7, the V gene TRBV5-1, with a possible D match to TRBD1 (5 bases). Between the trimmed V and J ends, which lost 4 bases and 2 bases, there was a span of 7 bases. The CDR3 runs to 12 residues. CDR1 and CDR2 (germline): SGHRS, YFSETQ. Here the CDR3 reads CASSLGAYEQYF. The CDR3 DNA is TGCGCCAGCAGCCTAGGGGCCTACGAGCAGTACTTC.

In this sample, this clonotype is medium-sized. This chain's CDR3 is CASSEFAVGDRAYGYTF. The CDR3 DNA follows: TGTGCCAGCAGTGAATTCGCGGTCGGTGACAGGGCCTATGGCTACACCTTC. This rearrangement joins TRBV6-4 to TRBJ1-2, with 7 positions matching TRBD1. Trimming removed 3 bases from V and 4 bases from J; junction bases left unmatched: 14. Germline-derived CDR1 and CDR2 are MRHNA and SNTAGT. This CDR3 region has 17 residues.

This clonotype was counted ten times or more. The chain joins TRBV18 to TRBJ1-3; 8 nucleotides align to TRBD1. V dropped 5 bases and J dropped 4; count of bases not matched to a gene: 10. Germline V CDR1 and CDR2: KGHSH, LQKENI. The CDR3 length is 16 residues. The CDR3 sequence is CASSAPGQEGGNTIYF. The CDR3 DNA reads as TGTGCCAGCTCAGCCCCGGGACAGGAGGGCGGAAACACCATATATTTT.

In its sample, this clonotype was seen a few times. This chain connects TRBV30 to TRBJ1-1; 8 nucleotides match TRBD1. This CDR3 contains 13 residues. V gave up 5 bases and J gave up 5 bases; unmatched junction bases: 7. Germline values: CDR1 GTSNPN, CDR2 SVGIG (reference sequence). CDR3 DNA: TGTGCCTGGGATAGACAGGGGTTGACTGAAGCTTTCTTT. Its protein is CAWDRQGLTEAFF.

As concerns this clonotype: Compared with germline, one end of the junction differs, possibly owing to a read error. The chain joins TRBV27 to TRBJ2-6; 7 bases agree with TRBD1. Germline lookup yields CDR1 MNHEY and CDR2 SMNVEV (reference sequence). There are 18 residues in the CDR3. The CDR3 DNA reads TGTGCCAGCGCCGGGACAGCCTTTTTTTACTCTGGGGCCAACTTCCTGACTTTC. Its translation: CASAGTAFFYSGANFLTF.

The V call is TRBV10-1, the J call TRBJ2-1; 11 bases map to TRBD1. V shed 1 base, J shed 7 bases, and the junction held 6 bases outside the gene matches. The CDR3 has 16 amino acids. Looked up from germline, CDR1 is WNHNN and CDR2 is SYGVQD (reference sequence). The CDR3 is CASSELGTGGWNEQFF. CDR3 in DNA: TGCGCCAGCAGTGAGTTGGGGACAGGGGGTTGGAATGAGCAGTTCTTC.

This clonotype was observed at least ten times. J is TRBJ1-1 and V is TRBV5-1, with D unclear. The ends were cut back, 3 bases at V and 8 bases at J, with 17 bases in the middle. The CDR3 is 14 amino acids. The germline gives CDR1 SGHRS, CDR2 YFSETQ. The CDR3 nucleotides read TGCGCCAGCAGCTCCCTAGATTTGGGCGCCGAAGCTTTCTTT. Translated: CASSSLDLGAEAFF.

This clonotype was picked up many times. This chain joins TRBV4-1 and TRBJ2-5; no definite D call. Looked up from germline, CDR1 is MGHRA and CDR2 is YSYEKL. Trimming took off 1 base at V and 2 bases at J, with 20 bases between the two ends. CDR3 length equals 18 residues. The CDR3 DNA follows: TGCGCCAGCAGCCAAGCCGTGCAAGGATACGCGGCGCAAGAGACCCAGTACTTC. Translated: CASSQAVQGYAAQETQYF.

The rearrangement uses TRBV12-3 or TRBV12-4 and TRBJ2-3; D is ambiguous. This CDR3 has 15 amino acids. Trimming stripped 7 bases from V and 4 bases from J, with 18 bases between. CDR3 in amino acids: CASIFGHSQADTQYF. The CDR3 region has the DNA TGTGCCAGCATTTTTGGGCACTCCCAGGCAGATACGCAGTATTTT.

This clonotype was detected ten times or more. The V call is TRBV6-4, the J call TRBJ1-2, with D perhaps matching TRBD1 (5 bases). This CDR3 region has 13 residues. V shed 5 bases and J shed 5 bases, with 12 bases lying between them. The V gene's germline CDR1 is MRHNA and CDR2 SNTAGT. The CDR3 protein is CASSPGTDYGYTF. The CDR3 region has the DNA TGTGCCAGCAGTCCCGGGACGGATTATGGCTACACCTTC.

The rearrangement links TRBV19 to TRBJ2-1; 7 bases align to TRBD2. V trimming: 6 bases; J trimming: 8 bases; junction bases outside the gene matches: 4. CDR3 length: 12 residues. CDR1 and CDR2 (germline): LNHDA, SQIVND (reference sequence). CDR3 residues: CASRKRDDEQFF. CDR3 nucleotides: TGTGCCAGTAGGAAGCGGGATGATGAGCAGTTCTTC.

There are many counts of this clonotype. CDR3: CASSLRQGGEEKLFF. Written as DNA, the CDR3 is TGTGCCAGCAGCCTCCGACAGGGCGGTGAAGAAAAACTGTTTTTT. The V and J genes are TRBV2 and TRBJ1-4; TRBD1 matches 7 bases. The J segment lost 8 bases and the V segment lost 6 bases, leaving 12 bases of the junction unmatched. CDR3 size: 15 residues. The V gene's germline CDR1 is SNHLY and CDR2 FYNNEI.

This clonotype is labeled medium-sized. The CDR3 spells CASSPRQNTGELFF. In DNA form, the CDR3 reads TGTGCCAGCAGTCCCCGACAGAACACCGGGGAGCTGTTTTTT. The V and J genes are TRBV12-3 or TRBV12-4 and TRBJ2-2; no clear D. V was pared by 5 bases and J by 1 base, with 8 bases between. The CDR3 has 14 residues.